This record covers a single TCR beta chain. Germline loops: CDR1 LNHDA, CDR2 SQIVND (reference sequence). CDR3 length: 16 residues. V shed 2 bases, J shed 4 bases, and the junction held 6 bases outside the gene matches. The sample is drawn from a study of blood T cell repertoires in COVID-19. TCRdb keeps only in-frame clones here, not all; method: immunoSEQ multiplex PCR. This sample has 250,000 or so clones, with 80% to 85% found just once. Sequencing was done on a sample of peripheral blood. The sequence derives from a man in his 60s with acute or convalescent COVID-19. The V gene is TRBV19, the J gene TRBJ2-5; 11 nucleotides align to TRBD1. CDR3 DNA: TGTGCCAGTAGTATACTTGGGACAGGGGGACGAGAGACCCAGTACTTC. Amino acids: CASSILGTGGRETQYF.